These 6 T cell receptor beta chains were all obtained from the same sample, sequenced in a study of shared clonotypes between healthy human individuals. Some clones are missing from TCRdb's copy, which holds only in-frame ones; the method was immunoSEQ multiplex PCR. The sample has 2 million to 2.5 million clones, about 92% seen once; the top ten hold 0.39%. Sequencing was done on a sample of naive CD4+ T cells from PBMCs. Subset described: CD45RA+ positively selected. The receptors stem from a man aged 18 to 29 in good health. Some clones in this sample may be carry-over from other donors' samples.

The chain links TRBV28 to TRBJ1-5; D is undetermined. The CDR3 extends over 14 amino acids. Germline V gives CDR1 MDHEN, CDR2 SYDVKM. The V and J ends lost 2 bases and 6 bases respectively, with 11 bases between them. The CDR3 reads CASSLRSGIQPQHF. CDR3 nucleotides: TGTGCCAGCAGTTTAAGGTCGGGGATTCAGCCCCAGCATTTT.

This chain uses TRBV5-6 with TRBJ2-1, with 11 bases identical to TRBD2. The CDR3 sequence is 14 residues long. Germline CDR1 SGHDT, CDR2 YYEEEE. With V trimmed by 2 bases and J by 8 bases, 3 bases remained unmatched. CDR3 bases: TGTGCCAGCAGCTTCCAACTAGCGGGAGATGAGCAGTTCTTC. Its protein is CASSFQLAGDEQFF.

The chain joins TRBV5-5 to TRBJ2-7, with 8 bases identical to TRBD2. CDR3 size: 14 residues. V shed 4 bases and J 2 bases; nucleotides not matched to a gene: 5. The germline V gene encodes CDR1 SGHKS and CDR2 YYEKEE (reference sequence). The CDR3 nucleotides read TGTGCCAGCAGCACACTAGCGGATGCCTACGAGCAGTACTTC. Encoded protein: CASSTLADAYEQYF.

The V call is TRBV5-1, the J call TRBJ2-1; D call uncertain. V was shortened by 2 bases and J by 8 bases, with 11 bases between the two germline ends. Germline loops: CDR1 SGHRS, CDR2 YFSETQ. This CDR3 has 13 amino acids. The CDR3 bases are TGCGCCAGCAGCTTAGAAAAGGCCCATGAGCAGTTCTTC. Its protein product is CASSLEKAHEQFF.

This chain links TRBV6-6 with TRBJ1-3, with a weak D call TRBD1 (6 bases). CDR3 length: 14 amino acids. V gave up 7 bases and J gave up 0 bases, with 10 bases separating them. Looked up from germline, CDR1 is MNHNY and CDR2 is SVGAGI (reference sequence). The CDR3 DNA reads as TGTGCCAGCACGGGGGGACACTCTGGAAACACCATATATTTT. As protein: CASTGGHSGNTIYF.

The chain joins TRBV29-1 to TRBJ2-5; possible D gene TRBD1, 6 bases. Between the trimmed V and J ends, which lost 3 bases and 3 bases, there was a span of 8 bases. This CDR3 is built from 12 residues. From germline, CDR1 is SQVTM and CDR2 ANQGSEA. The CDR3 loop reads CSVDPGEETQYF. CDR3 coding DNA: TGCAGCGTTGATCCAGGGGAAGAGACCCAGTACTTC.